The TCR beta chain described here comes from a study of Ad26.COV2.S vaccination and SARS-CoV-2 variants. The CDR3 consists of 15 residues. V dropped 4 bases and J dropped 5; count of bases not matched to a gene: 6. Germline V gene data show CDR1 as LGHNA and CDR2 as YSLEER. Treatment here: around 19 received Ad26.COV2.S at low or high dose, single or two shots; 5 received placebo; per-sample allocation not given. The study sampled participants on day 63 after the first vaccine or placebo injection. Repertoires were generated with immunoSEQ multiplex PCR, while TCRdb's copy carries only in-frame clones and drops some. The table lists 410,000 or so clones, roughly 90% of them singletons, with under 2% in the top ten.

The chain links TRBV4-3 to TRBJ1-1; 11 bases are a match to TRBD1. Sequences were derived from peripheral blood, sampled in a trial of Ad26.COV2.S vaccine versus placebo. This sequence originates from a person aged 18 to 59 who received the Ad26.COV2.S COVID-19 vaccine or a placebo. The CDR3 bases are TGCGCCAGCAGCCCGTACGGGACAGGGGGGACTGAAGCTTTCTTT. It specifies CASSPYGTGGTEAFF.